One and the same sample provided the 16 T cell receptor beta chains below, sequenced in a study of shared clonotypes between healthy human individuals. TCRdb's table, derived via immunoSEQ multiplex PCR, lists solely in-frame clones and lacks some. The sample includes a few hundred thousand clones, roughly 97% of them seen just once. Sequencing was performed on naive CD4+ T cells sorted from blood. The subset here: CD45RA+ positively selected. Every receptor here comes from a woman aged 25 to 39 in good health.

This chain links TRBV14 with TRBJ2-3; possible D gene TRBD2, 6 bases. CDR3 length: 19 amino acids. V dropped 1 base and J dropped 10 bases, with 30 bases sitting between them. Looked up from germline, CDR1 is SGHDN and CDR2 is FVKESK. The CDR3 DNA reads TGTGCCAGCAGCCAAGTAACTCCGTGGGGCGGGACTTCACCTATCGCGCAGTATTTT. This sequence encodes CASSQVTPWGGTSPIAQYF. Full variable domain (missing parts from reference TRBV14 and TRBJ2-3): EAGVTQFPSHSVIEKGQTVTLRCDPISGHDNLYWYRRVMGKEIKFLLHFVKESKQDESGMPNNRFLAERTGGTYSTLKVQPAELEDSGVYFCASSQVTPWGGTSPIAQYFGPGTRLTVL.

About this clone itself: This specimen includes other DNA sequences encoding the same CDR3. CDR3 loop: CASSLVGNYGYTF. The CDR3 coding sequence is TGTGCCAGCAGTTTGGTGGGGAACTATGGCTACACCTTC. V usage is TRBV28 and J usage is TRBJ1-2; D unresolved. The V and J ends lost 3 bases and 2 bases respectively, with 7 bases between them. In germline, CDR1 is MDHEN, CDR2 SYDVKM. The CDR3 sequence is 13 residues long.

This chain connects TRBV5-1 to TRBJ1-1, with 10 bases lining up with TRBD1. This CDR3 spans 14 amino acids. CDR1 is SGHRS, CDR2 YFSETQ, per germline. J lost 10 bases, V lost 5 bases, and 11 bases had no gene match. The CDR3 loop is CASRPPGQGRGAFF. The CDR3 DNA is TGCGCCAGCAGGCCACCGGGACAGGGGAGAGGAGCTTTCTTT.

This clone was seen just once. The rearrangement joins TRBV7-2 to TRBJ2-5; D gene unclear. Germline V gives CDR1 SGHTA, CDR2 FQGNSA. V was pared by 1 base and J by 4 bases, with 4 bases between. CDR3 length: 12 residues. CDR3 region: CASSLDRETQYF. The CDR3 coding sequence is TGTGCCAGCAGCTTAGATCGAGAGACCCAGTACTTC.

This clone was counted a single time. The chain joins TRBV21-1 to TRBJ2-2; no check of the table's D call, TRBD2, against the DNA was made. TRBV21-1 is listed as a pseudogene. The CDR3 length is 14 residues. The CDR3 bases are TGTGCCAGAATCTCCATGCGGAACACCGGGGAGCTGTTTTTT. Amino acids: CARISMRNTGELFF.

The V and J genes are TRBV28 and TRBJ1-2; maybe TRBD1 (5 bases). The CDR3 loop spans 14 amino acids. The V end lost 7 bases, the J end lost 0 bases, and 12 bases lay between the germline ends. Germline V lookup: CDR1 MDHEN, CDR2 SYDVKM. CDR3 nucleotide sequence: TGTGCCAGCACCAGGGCCAATCCTAACTATGGCTACACCTTC. Protein sequence: CASTRANPNYGYTF.

V is TRBV5-1 and J is TRBJ1-4; 9 nucleotides line up with TRBD1. The germline V gene encodes CDR1 SGHRS and CDR2 YFSETQ. CDR3 length equals 14 residues. V lost 4 bases, J lost 7 bases, and 5 bases stayed unmatched. Written as DNA, the CDR3 is TGCGCCAGCAGCGAAACAGGGGGCCCTGAAAAACTGTTTTTT. Its protein product is CASSETGGPEKLFF. The complete variable domain, with remaining parts taken from reference TRBV5-1 and TRBJ1-4, reads KAGVTQTPRYLIKTRGQQVTLSCSPISGHRSVSWYQQTPGQGLQFLFEYFSETQRNKGNFPGRFSGRQFSNSRSEMNVSTLELGDSALYLCASSETGGPEKLFFGSGTQLSVL.

The CDR3 DNA follows: TGTGCCAGCTCACCACTGCGGACAGGTGACTACCAAGAGACCCAGTACTTC. As protein: CASSPLRTGDYQETQYF. V usage is TRBV18 and J usage is TRBJ2-5; 7 bases line up with TRBD1. J gave up 0 bases and V 1 base, and 8 bases lay outside the gene matches. Germline CDR1 and CDR2: KGHSH and LQKENI. This CDR3 is 17 amino acids long.

The chain joins TRBV7-6 to TRBJ2-7, with 13 positions matching TRBD2. Trimming at V came to 4 bases and at J to 3 bases, leaving 3 bases not matched to a gene. CDR3 length equals 15 residues. The germline V gene encodes CDR1 SGHVS and CDR2 FNYEAQ. CDR3 amino acids: CASSSTSGRIYEQYF. CDR3 sequence (DNA): TGTGCCAGCAGCTCGACTAGCGGGAGGATCTACGAGCAGTACTTC.

A note on this clone: Other DNA sequences in the sample encode the same CDR3. The chain uses TRBV11-2 and TRBJ2-7; TRBD1 aligns across 7 bases. The trim removed 3 bases at V and 0 bases at J, leaving 2 bases unmatched. The CDR3 runs 14 residues. The V gene's germline CDR1 is SGHAT and CDR2 FQNNGV. The CDR3 reads CASSLDRYSYEQYF. The CDR3 bases are TGTGCCAGCAGCTTGGACAGGTACTCCTACGAGCAGTACTTC. The variable domain in full, completed from reference TRBV11-2 and TRBJ2-7, reads EAGVAQSPRYKIIEKRQSVAFWCNPISGHATLYWYQQILGQGPKLLIQFQNNGVVDDSQLPKDRFSAERLKGVDSTLKIQPAKLEDSAVYLCASSLDRYSYEQYFGPGTRLTVT.

To note about this clone: Within the sample, other DNA sequences also encode this same CDR3. This chain connects TRBV7-9 to TRBJ1-5; 7 positions agree with TRBD1. Germline V gene sequence: CDR1 SEHNR, CDR2 FQNEAQ (reference sequence). This CDR3 has 14 residues. The V gene end was trimmed by 3 bases and the J gene end by 1 base; junction bases not matched to a gene: 0. As DNA, the CDR3 is TGTGCCAGCAGCTTGACAGGGAGCAATCAGCCCCAGCATTTT. As protein: CASSLTGSNQPQHF.

The chain carries TRBV19 and TRBJ2-5; 8 positions match TRBD1. The J call may not be correct, given that the DNA end is closer to TRBJ2-7. CDR1 is LNHDA and CDR2 is SQIVND in the germline V gene (reference sequence). This CDR3 is 15 amino acids long. The CDR3 nucleotides read TGTGCCAGTAGTATAAGGACAGGGAGGACCTACGAGCAGTACTTC. This gives the protein CASSIRTGRTYEQYF.

The V call is TRBV10-3, the J call TRBJ1-1, with D perhaps TRBD1 (5 bases). Trimming removed 4 bases at V and 2 bases at J, with 11 bases between. The V gene's germline CDR1 is ENHRY and CDR2 SYGVKD. This CDR3 contains 14 residues. The CDR3 coding sequence is TGTGCCATCAGTGCAAGACAGAGAAACACTGAAGCTTTCTTT. This gives the protein CAISARQRNTEAFF.

The V and J genes are TRBV28 and TRBJ1-1; perhaps TRBD1 as D (5 bases). V lost 10 bases and J lost 5, with 23 bases in between. The V gene's germline CDR1 is MDHEN and CDR2 SYDVKM. This CDR3 region has 15 residues. The CDR3 DNA is TGTGCCACCATCCATCCAGGGACGGGGGTAACTGAAGCTTTCTTT. It is translated as CATIHPGTGVTEAFF.

The chain is built from TRBV30 and TRBJ1-5; TRBD1 matches 9 bases. V shed 3 bases, J shed 5 bases, and the junction held 2 bases outside the gene matches. Germline CDR1 and CDR2: GTSNPN and SVGIG (reference sequence). This CDR3 is built from 13 residues. CDR3 nucleotide sequence: TGTGCCTGGAGCGACAGGGGGGATCAGCCCCAGCATTTT. This sequence encodes CAWSDRGDQPQHF. Filled out from reference TRBV30 and TRBJ1-5, the complete variable domain reads SQTIHQWPATLVQPVGSPLSLECTVEGTSNPNLYWYRQAAGRGLQLLFYSVGIGQISSEVPQNLSASRPQDRQFILSSKKLLLSDSGFYLCAWSDRGDQPQHFGDGTRLSIL.

This chain links TRBV29-1 with TRBJ2-1; no firm D call. The V and J ends lost 2 bases and 1 base respectively, with 15 bases between them. Germline-derived CDR1 and CDR2 are SQVTM and ANQGSEA. CDR3 length: 16 residues. The CDR3 is CSVEMGAVGSYNEQFF. CDR3 bases: TGCAGCGTTGAAATGGGCGCGGTGGGGTCCTACAATGAGCAGTTCTTC.